This T cell receptor (beta chain) came from a study of cytomegalovirus exposure and HLA in healthy donors. PCR employed 60 Vbeta and 13 Jbeta primers. Here immunoSEQ multiplex PCR was the method, and the copy in TCRdb shows in-frame clones only, minus some. This table has tens of thousands of clones, approximately 79% appearing once. Germline V gene sequence: CDR1 MRHNA, CDR2 SNTAGT. The CDR3 length is 14 residues. V lost 2 bases to trimming and J lost 2 bases; unmatched junction nucleotides: 1. Study observations and caveats: In an earlier analysis, in some 500 donors, most V segments appeared productive either ~87% or ~30% of the time. A likely sequencing artifact accounted for one observed cluster of highly shared sequence variants.

Note on this clone: No antigen is known for it.

The source of this sequence is a woman aged 18-29 years in good health and CMV-seropositive. The chain employs TRBV6-4 and TRBJ2-3; 7 bases align to TRBD2. The sample was PBMCs. The CDR3 DNA reads TGTGCCAGCAGTGACGGGAGGGCCACAGATACGCAGTATTTT. This gives the protein CASSDGRATDTQYF.